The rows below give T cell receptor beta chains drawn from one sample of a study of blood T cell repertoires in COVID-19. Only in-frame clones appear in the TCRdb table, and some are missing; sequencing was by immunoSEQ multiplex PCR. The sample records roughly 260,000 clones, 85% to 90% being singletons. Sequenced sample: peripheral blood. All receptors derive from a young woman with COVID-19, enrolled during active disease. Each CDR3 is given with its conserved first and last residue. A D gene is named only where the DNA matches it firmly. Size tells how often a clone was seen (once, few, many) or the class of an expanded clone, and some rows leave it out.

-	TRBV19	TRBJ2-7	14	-	TGTGCCAGTAGTATAGGCGGCGGGTCCTACGAGCAGTACTTC	CASSIGGGSYEQYF
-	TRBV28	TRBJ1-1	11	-	TGTGCCAGCAGTTTAGCGGGGAGAGCTTTCTTT	CASSLAGRAFF
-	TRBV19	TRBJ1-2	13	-	TGTGCCACCCTGGAGGGGCCGGGCTATGGCTACACCTTC	CATLEGPGYGYTF
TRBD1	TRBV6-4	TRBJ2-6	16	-	TGTGCCAGCAGCGAACAGGGGCAGGTTGGGGCCAACGTCCTGACTTTC	CASSEQGQVGANVLTF
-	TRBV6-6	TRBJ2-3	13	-	TGTGCCAGCAGTTACGTGGGACTGGATACGCAGTATTTT	CASSYVGLDTQYF
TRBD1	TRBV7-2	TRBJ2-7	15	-	TGTGCCAGCAGCTCTGCCCGGGACAGCCCCTACGAGCAGTACTTC	CASSSARDSPYEQYF
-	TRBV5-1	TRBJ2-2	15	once	TGCGCCAGCAGCTGGGGCCTGGGCACCACCGGGGAGCTGTTTTTT	CASSWGLGTTGELFF
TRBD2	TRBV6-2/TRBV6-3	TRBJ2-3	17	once	TGTGCCAGCAGTTACCCCTCCGTAGCGGGAGGGACAGATACGCAGTATTTT	CASSYPSVAGGTDTQYF
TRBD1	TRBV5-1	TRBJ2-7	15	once	TGCGCCAGCAGCCGGGCGGGGACAGGGGCCTACGAGCAGTACTTC	CASSRAGTGAYEQYF
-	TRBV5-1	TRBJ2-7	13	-	TGCGCCAGCAGCTTGGGAGAGAGCTACGAGCAGTACTTC	CASSLGESYEQYF
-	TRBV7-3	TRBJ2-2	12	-	TGTGCCAGCAGCCGGGTCCCCGGGGAGCTGTTTTTT	CASSRVPGELFF
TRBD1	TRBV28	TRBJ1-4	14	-	TGTGCCAGCAGTACAGGGGGGTGGGTTGAAAAACTGTTTTTT	CASSTGGWVEKLFF
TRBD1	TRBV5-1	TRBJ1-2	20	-	TGCGCCAGCAGCTCCCCCGGGACAGGGGCCCCATCATCTGCCCATTATGGCTACACCTTC	CASSSPGTGAPSSAHYGYTF
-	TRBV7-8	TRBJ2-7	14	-	TGTGCCAGCAGCTTAGCAGTAGCGTCCTACGAGCAGTACTTC	CASSLAVASYEQYF
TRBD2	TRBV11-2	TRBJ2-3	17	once	TGTGCCAGCAGAGCCAATGTACTAGCGCGTGTCACAGATACGCAGTATTTT	CASRANVLARVTDTQYF
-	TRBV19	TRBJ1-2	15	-	TGTGCCAGTAGTACCTCATCAGGGTATCATTATGGCTACACCTTC	CASSTSSGYHYGYTF
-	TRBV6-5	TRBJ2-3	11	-	TGTGCCAGCTCCCTCACAGATACGCAGTATTTT	CASSLTDTQYF
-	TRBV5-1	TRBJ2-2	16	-	TGCGCCAGCAGGCAGGGTGTCGTAAACAGTCCCGGGGAGCTGTTTTTT	CASRQGVVNSPGELFF
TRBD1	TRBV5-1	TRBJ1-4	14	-	TGCGCCAGCAGCTTGGGGACAGGGGTTGAAAAACTGTTTTTT	CASSLGTGVEKLFF
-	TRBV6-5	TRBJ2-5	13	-	TGTGCCAGCAGCGGGACTGTACAAGAGACCCAGTACTTC	CASSGTVQETQYF
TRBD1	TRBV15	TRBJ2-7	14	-	TGTGCCACCAGCTCCCGGGACAGGTCCTACGAGCAGTACTTC	CATSSRDRSYEQYF
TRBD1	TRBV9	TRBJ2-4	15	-	TGTGCCAGCAGCGACTTGGAAGGGGGCGAAAACATTCAGTACTTC	CASSDLEGGENIQYF
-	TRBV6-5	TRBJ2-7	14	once	TGTGCCAGCATTCGGACAGTCGGCGGTAGGGAGCAGTACTTC	CASIRTVGGREQYF
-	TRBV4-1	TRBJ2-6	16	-	TGCGCCAGCAGCCAAGAGGCGGTCCCTGGGGCCAACGTCCTGACTTTC	CASSQEAVPGANVLTF
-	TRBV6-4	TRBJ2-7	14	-	TGTGCCAGCAGTGACTCGCGGGCAACCTACGAGCAGTACTTC	CASSDSRATYEQYF
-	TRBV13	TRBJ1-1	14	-	TGTGCCAGCAGCTTAGATGTCAGGCCCACTGAAGCTTTCTTT	CASSLDVRPTEAFF
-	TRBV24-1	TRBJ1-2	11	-	TGTGCCACCCAGCCATTGGAGGGCTACACCTTC	CATQPLEGYTF
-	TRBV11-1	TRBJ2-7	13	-	TGTGCCAGCAGCTTAGGGCTTGACTACGAGCAGTACTTC	CASSLGLDYEQYF
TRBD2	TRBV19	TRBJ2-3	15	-	TGTGCCAGTAGTAGAGGGACTAGCGGGAGAGATACGCAGTATTTT	CASSRGTSGRDTQYF
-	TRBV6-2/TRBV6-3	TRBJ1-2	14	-	TGTGCCAGCAGTTACACAAACAGGGTCTATGGCTACACCTTC	CASSYTNRVYGYTF
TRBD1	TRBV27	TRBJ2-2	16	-	TGTGCCAGCAGTTTATCCCGGGACAGGGGGGCCGGGGAGCTGTTTTTT	CASSLSRDRGAGELFF
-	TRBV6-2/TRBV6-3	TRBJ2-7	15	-	TGTGCCAGCAGTGGTTTTCGGGACACTCGGGACGAGCAGTACTTC	CASSGFRDTRDEQYF
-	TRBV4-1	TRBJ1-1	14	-	TGCGCCAGCAGCCAAGGAAGCGGGAAGACTGAAGCTTTCTTT	CASSQGSGKTEAFF
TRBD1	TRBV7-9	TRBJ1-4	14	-	TGTGCCAGCAGCCCGACAGGGAGGAACGAAAAACTGTTTTTT	CASSPTGRNEKLFF
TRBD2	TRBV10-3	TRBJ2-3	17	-	TGTGCCATCAGTGACCCAGCTAGCGGAACCAGCACAGATACGCAGTATTTT	CAISDPASGTSTDTQYF
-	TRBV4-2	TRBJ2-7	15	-	TGTGCCAGCAGCCAAGTTGTGGGGCCAGCCTACGAGCAGTACTTC	CASSQVVGPAYEQYF
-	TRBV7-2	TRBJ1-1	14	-	TGTGCCAGCAGCGCCGGGACTCACCTTACTGAAGCTTTCTTT	CASSAGTHLTEAFF
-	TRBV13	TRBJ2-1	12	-	TGTGCCAGCAGCTTAAGAGCTAATGAGCAGTTCTTC	CASSLRANEQFF
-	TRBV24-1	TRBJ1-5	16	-	TGTGCCACAAGTGGGGCCGGGGGGCGCAGCAATCAGCCCCAGCATTTT	CATSGAGGRSNQPQHF
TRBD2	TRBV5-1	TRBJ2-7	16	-	TGCGCCAGCAGCTCCCAGGACCCGGGACTAGTCTACGAGCAGTACTTC	CASSSQDPGLVYEQYF
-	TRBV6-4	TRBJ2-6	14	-	TGTGCCAGCAGTGACCACTCTGGGGCCAACGTCCTGACTTTC	CASSDHSGANVLTF
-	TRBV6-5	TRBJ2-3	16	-	TGTGCCAGCAGTTACGACAGGAAAGTTCGCACAGATACGCAGTATTTT	CASSYDRKVRTDTQYF
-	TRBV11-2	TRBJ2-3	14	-	TGTGCCAGCAGCCCCTCGGAGGGCACAGATACGCAGTATTTT	CASSPSEGTDTQYF
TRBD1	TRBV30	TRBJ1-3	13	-	TGTGCCTGGATGGGGGACAGTAGAAACACCATATATTTT	CAWMGDSRNTIYF
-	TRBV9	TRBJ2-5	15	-	TGTGCCAGCAGCCCCCGACCCGGGACTCTAGAGACCCAGTACTTC	CASSPRPGTLETQYF
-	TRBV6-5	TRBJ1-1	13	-	TGTGCCAGCCAGGTACAGGCAAACACTGAAGCTTTCTTT	CASQVQANTEAFF
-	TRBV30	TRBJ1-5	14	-	TGTGCCTGGAGTGTAATCGGGGGCAATCAGCCCCAGCATTTT	CAWSVIGGNQPQHF
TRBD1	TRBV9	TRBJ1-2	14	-	TGTGCCAGCAGCCCGGGGCGGGACAGTTATGGCTACACCTTC	CASSPGRDSYGYTF
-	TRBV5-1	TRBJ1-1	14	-	TGCGCCAGCAGCTTGGATAGCGGGAACACTGAAGCTTTCTTT	CASSLDSGNTEAFF
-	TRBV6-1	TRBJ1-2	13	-	TGTGCCAGCAGTGAACAGGGTGGTTATGGCTACACCTTC	CASSEQGGYGYTF
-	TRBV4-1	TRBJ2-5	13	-	TGCGCCAGCAGCCAACCGGTGGAGGAGACCCAGTACTTC	CASSQPVEETQYF
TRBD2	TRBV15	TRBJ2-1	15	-	TGTGCCACCAGCAGATCGGGGGGGCTCTACAATGAGCAGTTCTTC	CATSRSGGLYNEQFF
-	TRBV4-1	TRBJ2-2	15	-	TGCGCCAGCAGCCAGGATACAGGGAACACCGGGGAGCTGTTTTTT	CASSQDTGNTGELFF
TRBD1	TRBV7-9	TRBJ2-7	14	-	TGTGCCAGCAGCGCACAGGGGGCCGTCGGGGAGCAGTACTTC	CASSAQGAVGEQYF
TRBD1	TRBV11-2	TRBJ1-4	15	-	TGTGCCAGCAGCTTATTCCGCAGGGGGAGTGAAAAACTGTTTTTT	CASSLFRRGSEKLFF
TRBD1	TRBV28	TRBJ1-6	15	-	TGTGCCAGCAGTTTAACTACAGGGGGGTATTCACCCCTCCACTTT	CASSLTTGGYSPLHF
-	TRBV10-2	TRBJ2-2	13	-	TGCGCCAGCAGTGGTCCGGTAGCCGGGGAGCTGTTTTTT	CASSGPVAGELFF
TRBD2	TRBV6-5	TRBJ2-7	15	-	TGTGCCAGCAGCACCCTAGCGGGAGGAGGGTACGAGCAGTACTTC	CASSTLAGGGYEQYF
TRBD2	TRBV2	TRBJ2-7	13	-	TGTGCCAGCACTCGGACTAGCAACTACGAGCAGTACTTC	CASTRTSNYEQYF
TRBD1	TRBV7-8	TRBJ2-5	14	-	TGTGCCAGCAGCTTATCCAGGGGGCGAGAGACCCAGTACTTC	CASSLSRGRETQYF